The subject of this entry is one T cell receptor beta chain. Its matching antigen is unknown. Looked up from germline, CDR1 is WSHSY and CDR2 is SAAADI. V lost 0 bases, J lost 8 bases, and 7 bases lay in between. The CDR3 runs 12 residues. The data were obtained in a study of shared clonotypes between healthy human individuals. Study-level background: Donors had three CD4 naive, three CD4 memory, two CD8 naive and one CD8 memory plate apiece.

Profiling relied on immunoSEQ multiplex PCR, and the TCRdb table lists in-frame clones only, not all of them. The sample holds over a million clones, about 75% seen once. General observations from the study: Clonotype sharing among donors was thought likely to change with sequencing depth. Limited genetic and exposure-history diversity came from having few donors. Shared across a few donors were about 4.8% of the naive CD4 clonotypes.

Sequences were obtained from memory CD4+ T cells sorted from blood. Subset indicated: CD45RA-negative fraction. V gene TRBV10-2 combines with J gene TRBJ1-2, with D unclear. This TCR derives from a man aged 18-30 years in good health. CDR3 sequence reads: CASSESGLGYTF. The CDR3 nucleotides read TGCGCCAGCAGTGAGTCCGGTCTAGGCTACACCTTC.